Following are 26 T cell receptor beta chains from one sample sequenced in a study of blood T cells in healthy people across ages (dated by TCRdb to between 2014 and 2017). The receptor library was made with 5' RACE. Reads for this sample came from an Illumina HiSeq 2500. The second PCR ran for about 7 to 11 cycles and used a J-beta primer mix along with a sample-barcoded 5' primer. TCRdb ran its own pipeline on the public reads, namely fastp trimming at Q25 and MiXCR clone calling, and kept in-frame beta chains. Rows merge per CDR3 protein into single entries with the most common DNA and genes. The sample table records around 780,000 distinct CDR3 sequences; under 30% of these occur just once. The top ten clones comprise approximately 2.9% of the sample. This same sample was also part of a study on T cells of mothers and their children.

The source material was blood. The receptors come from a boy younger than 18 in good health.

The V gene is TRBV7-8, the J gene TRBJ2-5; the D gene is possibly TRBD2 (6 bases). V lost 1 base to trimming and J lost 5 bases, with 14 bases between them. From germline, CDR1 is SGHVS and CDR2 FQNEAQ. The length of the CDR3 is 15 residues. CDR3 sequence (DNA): TGTGCCAGCAGCTTAGATGGGCGACTAGTGGAGACCCAGTACTTC. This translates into CASSLDGRLVETQYF.

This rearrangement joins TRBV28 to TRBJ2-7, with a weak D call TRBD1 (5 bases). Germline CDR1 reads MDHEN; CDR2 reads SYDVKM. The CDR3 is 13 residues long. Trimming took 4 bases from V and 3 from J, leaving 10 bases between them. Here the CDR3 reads CASSSIRDYEQYF. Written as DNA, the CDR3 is TGTGCCAGCAGTTCGATCAGGGACTACGAGCAGTACTTC.

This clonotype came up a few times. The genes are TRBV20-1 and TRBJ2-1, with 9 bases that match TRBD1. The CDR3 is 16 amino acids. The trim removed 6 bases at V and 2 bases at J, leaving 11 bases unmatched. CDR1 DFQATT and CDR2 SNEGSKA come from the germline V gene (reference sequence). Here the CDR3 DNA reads TGCAGTGCCCTGACTAGGGGGACAGGGACCTACAATGAGCAGTTCTTC. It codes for CSALTRGTGTYNEQFF.

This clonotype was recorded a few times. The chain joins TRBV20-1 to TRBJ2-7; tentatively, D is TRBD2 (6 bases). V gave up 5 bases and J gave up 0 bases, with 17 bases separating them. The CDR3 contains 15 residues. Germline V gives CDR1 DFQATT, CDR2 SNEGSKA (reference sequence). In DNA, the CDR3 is TGCAGTGCTCCAAGGGACTGGGGGACCTCCTACGAGCAGTACTTC. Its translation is CSAPRDWGTSYEQYF.

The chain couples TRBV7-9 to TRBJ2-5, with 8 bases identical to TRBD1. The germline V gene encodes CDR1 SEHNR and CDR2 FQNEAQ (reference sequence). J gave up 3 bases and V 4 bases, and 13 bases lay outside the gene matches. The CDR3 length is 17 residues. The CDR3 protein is CASSWGPLDRGKETQYF. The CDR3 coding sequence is TGTGCCAGCAGCTGGGGGCCCCTAGACAGGGGAAAAGAGACCCAGTACTTC.

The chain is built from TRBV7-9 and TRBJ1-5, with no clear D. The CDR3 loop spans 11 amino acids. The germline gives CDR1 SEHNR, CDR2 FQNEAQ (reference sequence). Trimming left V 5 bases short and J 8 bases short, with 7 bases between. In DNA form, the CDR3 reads TGTGCCAGCAGCCCTTCTGAGCCCCAGCATTTT. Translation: CASSPSEPQHF.

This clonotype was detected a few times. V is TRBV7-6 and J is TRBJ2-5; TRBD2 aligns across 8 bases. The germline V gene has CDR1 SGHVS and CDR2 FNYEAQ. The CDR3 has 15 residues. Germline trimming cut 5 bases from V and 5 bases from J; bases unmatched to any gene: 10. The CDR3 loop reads CASSATGGPRETQYF. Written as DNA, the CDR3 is TGTGCCAGCAGCGCAACGGGGGGGCCTCGGGAGACCCAGTACTTC.

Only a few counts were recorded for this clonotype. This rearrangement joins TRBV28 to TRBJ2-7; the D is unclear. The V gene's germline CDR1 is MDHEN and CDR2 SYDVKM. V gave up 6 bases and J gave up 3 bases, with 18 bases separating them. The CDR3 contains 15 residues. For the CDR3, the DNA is TGTGCCAGCAGCCTGAGGTCAGCTAAGGGCTACGAGCAGTACTTC. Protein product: CASSLRSAKGYEQYF.

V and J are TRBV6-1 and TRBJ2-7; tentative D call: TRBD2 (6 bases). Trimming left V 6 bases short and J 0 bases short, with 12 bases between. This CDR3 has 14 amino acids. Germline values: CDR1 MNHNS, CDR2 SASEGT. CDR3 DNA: TGTGCCAGCAGCGCCGGAGGGAACTCCTACGAGCAGTACTTC. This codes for CASSAGGNSYEQYF.

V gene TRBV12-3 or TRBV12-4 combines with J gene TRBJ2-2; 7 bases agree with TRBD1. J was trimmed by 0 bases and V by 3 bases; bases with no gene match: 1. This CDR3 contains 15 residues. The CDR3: CASSFQGANTGELFF. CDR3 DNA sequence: TGTGCCAGCAGTTTTCAGGGGGCGAACACCGGGGAGCTGTTTTTT.

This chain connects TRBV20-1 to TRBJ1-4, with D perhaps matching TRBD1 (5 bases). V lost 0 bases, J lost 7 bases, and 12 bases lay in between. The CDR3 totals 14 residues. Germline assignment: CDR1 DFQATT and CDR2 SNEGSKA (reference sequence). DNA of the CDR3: TGCAGTGCTAGAGATATTACCGGGGGTGAAAAACTGTTTTTT. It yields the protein CSARDITGGEKLFF.

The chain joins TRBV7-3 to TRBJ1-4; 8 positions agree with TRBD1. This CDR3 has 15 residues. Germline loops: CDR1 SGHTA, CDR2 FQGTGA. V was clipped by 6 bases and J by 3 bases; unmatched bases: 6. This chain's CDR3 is CASSPGGKSNEKLFF. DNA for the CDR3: TGTGCCAGCAGTCCAGGGGGCAAGTCTAATGAAAAACTGTTTTTT.

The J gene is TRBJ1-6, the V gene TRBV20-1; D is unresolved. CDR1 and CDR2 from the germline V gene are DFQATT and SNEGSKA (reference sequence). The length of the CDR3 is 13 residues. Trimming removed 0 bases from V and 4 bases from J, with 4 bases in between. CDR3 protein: CSARDEYNSPLHF. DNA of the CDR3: TGCAGTGCTAGAGACGAGTATAATTCACCCCTCCACTTT.

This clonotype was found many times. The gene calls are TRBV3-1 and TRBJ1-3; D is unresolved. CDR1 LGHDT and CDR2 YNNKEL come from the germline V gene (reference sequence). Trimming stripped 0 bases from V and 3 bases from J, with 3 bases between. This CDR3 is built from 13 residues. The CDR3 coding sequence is TGTGCCAGCAGCCAAGACGGTGGAAACACCATATATTTT. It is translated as CASSQDGGNTIYF.

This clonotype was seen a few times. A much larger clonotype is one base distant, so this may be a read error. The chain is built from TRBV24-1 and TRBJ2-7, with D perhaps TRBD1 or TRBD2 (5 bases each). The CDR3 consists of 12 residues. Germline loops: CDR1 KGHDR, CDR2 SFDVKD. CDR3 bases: TGTGCCACCAGTGGAGATGGGGACGAGCGGTACTTC. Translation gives CATSGDGDERYF.

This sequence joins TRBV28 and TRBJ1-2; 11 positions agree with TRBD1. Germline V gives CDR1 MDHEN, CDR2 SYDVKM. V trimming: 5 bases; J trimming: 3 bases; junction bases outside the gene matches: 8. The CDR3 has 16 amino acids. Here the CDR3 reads CASSLNRDRGDYGYTF. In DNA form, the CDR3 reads TGTGCCAGCAGTCTTAACCGGGACAGGGGGGACTATGGCTACACCTTC.

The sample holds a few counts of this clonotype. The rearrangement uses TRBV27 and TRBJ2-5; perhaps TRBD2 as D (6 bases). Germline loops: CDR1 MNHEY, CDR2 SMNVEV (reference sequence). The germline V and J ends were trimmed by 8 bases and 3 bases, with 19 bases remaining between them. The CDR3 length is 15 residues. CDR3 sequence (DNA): TGTGCCAGCTCAGTTTATAATGGGGGGAAAGAGACCCAGTACTTC. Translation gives CASSVYNGGKETQYF.

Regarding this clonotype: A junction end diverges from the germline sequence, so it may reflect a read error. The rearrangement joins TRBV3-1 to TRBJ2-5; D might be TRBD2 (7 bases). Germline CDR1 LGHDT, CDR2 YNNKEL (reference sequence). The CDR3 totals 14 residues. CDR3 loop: CASSPRSGGETQHF. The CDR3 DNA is TGTGCCAGCAGCCCCCGATCGGGGGGCGAGACCCAGCACTTC.

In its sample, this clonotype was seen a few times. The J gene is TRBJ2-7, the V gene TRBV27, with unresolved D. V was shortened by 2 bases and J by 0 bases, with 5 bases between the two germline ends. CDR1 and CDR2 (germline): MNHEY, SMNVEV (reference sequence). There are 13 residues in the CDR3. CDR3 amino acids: CASSLATSYEQYF. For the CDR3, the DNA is TGTGCCAGCAGTTTAGCCACCTCCTACGAGCAGTACTTC.

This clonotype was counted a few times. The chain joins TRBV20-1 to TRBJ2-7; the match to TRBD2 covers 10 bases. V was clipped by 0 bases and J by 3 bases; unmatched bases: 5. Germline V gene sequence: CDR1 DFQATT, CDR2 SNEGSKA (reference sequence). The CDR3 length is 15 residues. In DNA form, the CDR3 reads TGCAGTGCTAGAGATCGAGCGGGGGGGATCTACGAGCAGTACTTC. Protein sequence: CSARDRAGGIYEQYF.

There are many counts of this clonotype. This CDR3 reads CASSRDSSGNTIYF. The CDR3, as DNA: TGTGCCAGCAGCCGGGACTCCTCTGGAAACACCATATATTTT. The J gene is TRBJ1-3, the V gene TRBV3-1, with D possibly being TRBD1 (5 bases). The germline V gene has CDR1 LGHDT and CDR2 YNNKEL (reference sequence). The CDR3 is 14 residues long. V was cut by 4 bases and J by 0 bases, with 7 bases left in between.

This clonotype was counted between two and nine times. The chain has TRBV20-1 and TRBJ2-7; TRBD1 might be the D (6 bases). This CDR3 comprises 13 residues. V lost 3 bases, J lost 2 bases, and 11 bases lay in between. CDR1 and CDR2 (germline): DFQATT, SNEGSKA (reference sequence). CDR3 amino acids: CSASTGLPYEQYF. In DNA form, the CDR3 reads TGCAGTGCTAGTACAGGGCTCCCCTACGAGCAGTACTTC.

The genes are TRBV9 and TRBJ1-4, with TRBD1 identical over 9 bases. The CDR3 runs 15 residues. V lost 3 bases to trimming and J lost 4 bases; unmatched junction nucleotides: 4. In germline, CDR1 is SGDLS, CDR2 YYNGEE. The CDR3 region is CASSDGTGHNEKLFF. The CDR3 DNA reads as TGTGCCAGCAGCGACGGGACAGGGCATAATGAAAAACTGTTTTTT.

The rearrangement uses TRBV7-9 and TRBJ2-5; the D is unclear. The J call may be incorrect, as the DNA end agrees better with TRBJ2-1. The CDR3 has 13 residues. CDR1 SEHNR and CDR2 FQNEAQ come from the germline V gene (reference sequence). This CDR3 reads CASSPRSSYEQFF. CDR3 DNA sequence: TGTGCCAGCAGCCCCCGAAGCAGCTATGAGCAGTTCTTC.

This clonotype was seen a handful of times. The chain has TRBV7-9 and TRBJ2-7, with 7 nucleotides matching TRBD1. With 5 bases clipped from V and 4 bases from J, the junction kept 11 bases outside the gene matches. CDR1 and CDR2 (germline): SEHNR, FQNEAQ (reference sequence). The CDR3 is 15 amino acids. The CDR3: CASSKPGQNFYEQYF. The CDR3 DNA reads TGTGCCAGCAGCAAACCGGGACAGAATTTTTACGAGCAGTACTTC.

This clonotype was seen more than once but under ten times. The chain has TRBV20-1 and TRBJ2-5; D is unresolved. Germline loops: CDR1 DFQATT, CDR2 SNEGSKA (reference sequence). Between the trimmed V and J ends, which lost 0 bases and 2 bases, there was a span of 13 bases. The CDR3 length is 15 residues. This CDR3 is CSARDMGSTQETQYF. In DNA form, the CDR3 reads TGCAGTGCTAGAGATATGGGCAGTACTCAAGAGACCCAGTACTTC.